The clone carrying this TCR beta chain was observed at least ten times. The CDR3 consists of 16 residues. With a J-beta primer mix and a sample-barcoded 5' primer, a second PCR ran about 7 to 12 cycles. TCRdb fed the 5' RACE reads into MiXCR, producing one record per CDR3 protein. The sample shows 500,000 to 600,000 distinct CDR3 sequences, approximately 27% of them seen only once. This sample is drawn from a study of blood T cells in healthy people across ages. What was sequenced was blood. The TCR was taken from an older woman in good health. The V call is TRBV21-1, the J call TRBJ2-5; whether TRBD1, the table's D call, matches the DNA was not checked. TRBV21-1 is noted as a pseudogene. CDR3 loop: CASSKVFLRTGNPQYF. In nucleotides, the CDR3 is TGTGCCAGCAGCAAAGTATTTCTGCGGACAGGGAATCCCCAGTACTTC.